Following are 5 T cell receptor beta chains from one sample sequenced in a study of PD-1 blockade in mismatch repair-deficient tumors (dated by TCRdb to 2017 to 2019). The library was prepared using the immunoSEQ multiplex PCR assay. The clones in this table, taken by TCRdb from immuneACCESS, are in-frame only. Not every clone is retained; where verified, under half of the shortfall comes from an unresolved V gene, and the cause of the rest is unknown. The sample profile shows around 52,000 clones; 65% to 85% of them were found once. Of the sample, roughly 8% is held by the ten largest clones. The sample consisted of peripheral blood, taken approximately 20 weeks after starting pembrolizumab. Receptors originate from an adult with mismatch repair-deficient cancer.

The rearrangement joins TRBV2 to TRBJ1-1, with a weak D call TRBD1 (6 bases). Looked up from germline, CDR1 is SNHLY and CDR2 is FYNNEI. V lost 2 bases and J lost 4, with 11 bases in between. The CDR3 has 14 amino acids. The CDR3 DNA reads TGTGCCAGCAGTGAATGGACAGAACCCACTGAAGCTTTCTTT. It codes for CASSEWTEPTEAFF. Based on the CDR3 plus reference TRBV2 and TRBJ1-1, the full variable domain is EPEVTQTPSHQVTQMGQEVILRCVPISNHLYFYWYRQILGQKVEFLVSFYNNEISEKSEIFDDQFSVERPDGSNFTLKIRSTKLEDSAMYFCASSEWTEPTEAFFGQGTRLTVV.

CDR3: CASRGAVYEQYF. The CDR3 region has the DNA TGTGCCAGCAGGGGAGCGGTATACGAGCAGTACTTC. The chain carries TRBV5-8 and TRBJ2-7, with D possibly being TRBD2 (5 bases). Germline loops: CDR1 SGHTS, CDR2 YDEGEE. V lost 5 bases and J 4 bases, leaving 10 bases between the germline ends. This CDR3 is built from 12 residues.

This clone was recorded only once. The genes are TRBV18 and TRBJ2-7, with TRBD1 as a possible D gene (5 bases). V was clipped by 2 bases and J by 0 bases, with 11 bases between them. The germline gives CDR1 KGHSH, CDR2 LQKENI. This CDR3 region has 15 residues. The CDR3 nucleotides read TGTGCCAGCTCACCAACCCCAGGGTTCTCCTACGAGCAGTACTTC. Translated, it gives CASSPTPGFSYEQYF.

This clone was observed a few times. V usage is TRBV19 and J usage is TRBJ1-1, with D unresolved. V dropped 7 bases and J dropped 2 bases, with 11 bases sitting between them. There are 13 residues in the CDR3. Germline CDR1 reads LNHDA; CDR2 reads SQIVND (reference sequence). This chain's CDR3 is CASTYRGNTEAFF. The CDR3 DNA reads TGTGCCAGTACGTATCGGGGAAACACTGAAGCTTTCTTT.

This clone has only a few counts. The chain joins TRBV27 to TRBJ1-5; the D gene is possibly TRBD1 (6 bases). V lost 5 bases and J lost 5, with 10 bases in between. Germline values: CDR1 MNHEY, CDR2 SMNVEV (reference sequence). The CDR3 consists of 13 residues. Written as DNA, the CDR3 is TGTGCCAGCAGTCTAGACAGGTATCAGCCCCAGCATTTT. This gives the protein CASSLDRYQPQHF.